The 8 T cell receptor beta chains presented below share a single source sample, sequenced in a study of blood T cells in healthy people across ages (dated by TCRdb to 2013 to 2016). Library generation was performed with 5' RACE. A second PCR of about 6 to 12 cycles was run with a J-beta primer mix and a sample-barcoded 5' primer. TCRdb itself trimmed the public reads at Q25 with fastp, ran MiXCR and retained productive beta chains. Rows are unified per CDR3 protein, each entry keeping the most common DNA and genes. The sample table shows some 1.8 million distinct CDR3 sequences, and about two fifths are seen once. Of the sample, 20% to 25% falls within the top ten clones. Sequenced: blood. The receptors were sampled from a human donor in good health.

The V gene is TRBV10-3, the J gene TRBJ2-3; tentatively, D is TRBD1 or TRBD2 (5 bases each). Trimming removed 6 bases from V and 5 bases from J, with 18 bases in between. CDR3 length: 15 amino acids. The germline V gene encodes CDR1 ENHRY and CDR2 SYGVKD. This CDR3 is CAIRPGPSERDTQYF. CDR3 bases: TGTGCCATCAGGCCGGGACCTTCGGAGAGAGATACGCAGTATTTT.

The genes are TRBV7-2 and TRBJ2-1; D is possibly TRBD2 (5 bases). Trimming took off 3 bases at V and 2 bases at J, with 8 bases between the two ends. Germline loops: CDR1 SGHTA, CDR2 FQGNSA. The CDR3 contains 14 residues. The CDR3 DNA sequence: TGTGCCAGCAGCTTCTGGCGGGCCTACAATGAGCAGTTCTTC. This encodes CASSFWRAYNEQFF.

The chain's CDR3 is CASSVGFIYGYTF. CDR3 nucleotide sequence: TGTGCCAGCAGCGTCGGATTCATTTATGGCTACACCTTC. V and J are TRBV7-2 and TRBJ1-2; D remains unclear. Germline V lookup: CDR1 SGHTA, CDR2 FQGNSA. CDR3 length: 13 residues. The V end lost 5 bases, the J end lost 5 bases, and 12 bases lay between the germline ends.

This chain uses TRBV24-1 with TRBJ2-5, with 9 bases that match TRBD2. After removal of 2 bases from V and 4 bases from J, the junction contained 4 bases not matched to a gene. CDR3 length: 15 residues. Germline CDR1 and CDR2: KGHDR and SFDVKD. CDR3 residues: CATSDSSGEGETQYF. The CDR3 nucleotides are TGTGCCACCAGTGATTCTAGCGGGGAGGGAGAGACCCAGTACTTC.

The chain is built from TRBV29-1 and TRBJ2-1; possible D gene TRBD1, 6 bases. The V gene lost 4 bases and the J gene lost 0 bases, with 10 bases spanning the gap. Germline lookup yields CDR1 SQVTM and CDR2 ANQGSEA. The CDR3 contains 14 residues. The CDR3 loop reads CSVARGLSYNEQFF. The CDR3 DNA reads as TGCAGCGTTGCCAGGGGCCTCTCCTACAATGAGCAGTTCTTC.

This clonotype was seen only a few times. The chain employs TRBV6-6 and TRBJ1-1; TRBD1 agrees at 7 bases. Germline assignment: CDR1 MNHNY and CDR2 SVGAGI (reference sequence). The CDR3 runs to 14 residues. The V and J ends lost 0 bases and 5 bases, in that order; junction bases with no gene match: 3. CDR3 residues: CASSYSMTGTEAFF. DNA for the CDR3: TGTGCCAGCAGTTACTCGATGACAGGGACTGAAGCTTTCTTT.

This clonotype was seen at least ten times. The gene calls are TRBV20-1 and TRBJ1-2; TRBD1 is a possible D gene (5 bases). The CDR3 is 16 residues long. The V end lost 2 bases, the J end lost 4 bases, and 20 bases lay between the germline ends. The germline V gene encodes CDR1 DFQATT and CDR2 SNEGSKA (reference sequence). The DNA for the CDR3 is TGCAGTGCTAGACCCCCGGGACTCCCGACGGGCTATGGCTACACCTTC. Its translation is CSARPPGLPTGYGYTF.

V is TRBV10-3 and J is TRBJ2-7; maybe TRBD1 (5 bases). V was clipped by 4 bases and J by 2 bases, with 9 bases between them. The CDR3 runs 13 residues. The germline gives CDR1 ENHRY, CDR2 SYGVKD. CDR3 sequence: CAISVGQAYEQYF. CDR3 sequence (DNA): TGTGCCATCAGTGTCGGACAAGCCTACGAGCAGTACTTC.